This TCR beta chain comes out of a study of blood T cell repertoires in COVID-19. V was shortened by 1 base and J by 0 bases, with 9 bases between the two germline ends. Germline CDR1 reads SGHAT; CDR2 reads FQNNGV. This CDR3 has 15 amino acids. Sequencing used immunoSEQ multiplex PCR; TCRdb keeps in-frame clones, though not all of them. The profile shows about 120,000 clones, about 86% of them singletons. This receptor was taken from a woman in her forties or fifties with acute or convalescent COVID-19. Sequencing input: peripheral blood. V is TRBV11-2 and J is TRBJ1-2; D call uncertain. This CDR3 is CASSLVAEPNYGYTF. The CDR3 nucleotides read TGTGCCAGCAGCTTAGTGGCGGAACCTAACTATGGCTACACCTTC. Looking up the rest from reference TRBV11-2 and TRBJ1-2 gives the full variable domain: EAGVAQSPRYKIIEKRQSVAFWCNPISGHATLYWYQQILGQGPKLLIQFQNNGVVDDSQLPKDRFSAERLKGVDSTLKIQPAKLEDSAVYLCASSLVAEPNYGYTFGSGTRLTVV.